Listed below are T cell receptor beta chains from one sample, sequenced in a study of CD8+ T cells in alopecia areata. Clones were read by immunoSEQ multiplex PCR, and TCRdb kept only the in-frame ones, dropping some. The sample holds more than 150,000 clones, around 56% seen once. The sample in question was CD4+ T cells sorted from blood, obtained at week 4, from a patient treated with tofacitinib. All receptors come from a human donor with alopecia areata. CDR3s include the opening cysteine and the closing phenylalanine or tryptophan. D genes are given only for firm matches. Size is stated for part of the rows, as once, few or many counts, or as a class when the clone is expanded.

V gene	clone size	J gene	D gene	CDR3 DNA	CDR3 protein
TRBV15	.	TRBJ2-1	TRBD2	TGTGCCACCAGCAGAGGGACTAGCGGCTATCATGATGAGCAGTTCTTC	CATSRGTSGYHDEQFF
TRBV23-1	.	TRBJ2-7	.	TGCGCCAGCAGTCAATCGGGTAGGGGGACCATCCACGAGCAGTACTTC	CASSQSGRGTIHEQYF
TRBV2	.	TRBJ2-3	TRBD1	TGTGCCAGCACCAGGGACAGCAGCACAGATACGCAGTATTTT	CASTRDSSTDTQYF
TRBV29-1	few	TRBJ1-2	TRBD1	TGCAGCGTTGTAAGGGGACAGGTCTATGGCTACACCTTC	CSVVRGQVYGYTF
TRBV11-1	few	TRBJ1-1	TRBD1	TGTGCCAGCAGCCAACGACGACCTGTGACAGGGGAGAACACTGAAGCTTTCTTT	CASSQRRPVTGENTEAFF
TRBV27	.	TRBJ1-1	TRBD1	TGTGCCAGCAGTTCCGGGGGGGACAGACGGCGAACTGAAGCTTTCTTT	CASSSGGDRRRTEAFF
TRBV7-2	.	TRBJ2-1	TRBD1	TGTGCCAGCAGCTTAGCGGGGACAGGGGCGAAGGAGCAGTTCTTC	CASSLAGTGAKEQFF
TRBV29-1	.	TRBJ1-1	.	TGCAGCGTTGTAAGTAGTAATTTGAACACTGAAGCTTTCTTT	CSVVSSNLNTEAFF
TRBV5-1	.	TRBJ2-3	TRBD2	TGCGCCAGCAGCTTGATGAGCGGGGGCACAGATACGCAGTATTTT	CASSLMSGGTDTQYF
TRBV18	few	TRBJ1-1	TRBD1	TGTGCCAGCTCACCCCCCAGGACAGGGGGGTGGACTGAAGCTTTCTTT	CASSPPRTGGWTEAFF
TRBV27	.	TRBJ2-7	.	TGTGCCAGCAGTTTATCAGGTCTAGTCGCCTACGAGCAGTACTTC	CASSLSGLVAYEQYF
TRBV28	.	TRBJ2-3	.	TGTGCCAGCAGTGTCTCGGGGGTGGGGAAGAACACAGATACGCAGTATTTT	CASSVSGVGKNTDTQYF
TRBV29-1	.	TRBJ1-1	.	TGCAGCGTTGAAGAGACAAAGAACACTGAAGCTTTCTTT	CSVEETKNTEAFF
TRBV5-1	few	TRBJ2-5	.	TGCGCCAGCAGCACGGACGGACGAGTGGAGGAGACCCAGTACTTC	CASSTDGRVEETQYF
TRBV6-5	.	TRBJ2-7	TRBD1	TGTGCCAGCAGTCGTCCCGGGACAGGATCGGAGTACTTC	CASSRPGTGSEYF
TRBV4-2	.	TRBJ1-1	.	TGTGCCAGCAGCCAAGATCTTAACCAGAACACTGAAGCCTTCTTT	CASSQDLNQNTEAFF
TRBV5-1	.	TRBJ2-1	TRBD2	TGCGCCAGCAGCTCCGGACTAGCGGCTCGAGGGGAAGAGCAGTTCTTC	CASSSGLAARGEEQFF
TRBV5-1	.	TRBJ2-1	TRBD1	TGCGCCAGCAGGGAAGGGGGCGGCCTTTACAATGAGCAGTTCTTC	CASREGGGLYNEQFF
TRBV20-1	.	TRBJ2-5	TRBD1	TGCAGTGTCAGGGGGGACAGGGGGCACTTC	CSVRGDRGHF
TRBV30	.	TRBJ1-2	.	TGTGCCTGGAGCCAGAGTCGAGGGATGGGCTACACCTTC	CAWSQSRGMGYTF
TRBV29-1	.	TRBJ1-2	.	TGCAGCGTTAGCGTCGGGGGATCCTATGGCTACACCTTC	CSVSVGGSYGYTF
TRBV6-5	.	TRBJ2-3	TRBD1	TGTGCCAGCAGTCCGCCGGGACAGCCAGATACGCAGTATTTT	CASSPPGQPDTQYF
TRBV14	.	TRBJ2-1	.	TGTGCCAGCAGCCAAGATTACAGAACTGAGCAGTTCTTC	CASSQDYRTEQFF
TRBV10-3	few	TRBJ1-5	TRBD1	TGTGCCATCAGGGGACAGGGCGATCAGCCCCAGCATTTT	CAIRGQGDQPQHF
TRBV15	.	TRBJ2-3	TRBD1	TGTGCCACCAGCAGAGGGACAGGGTACACAGATACGCAGTATTTT	CATSRGTGYTDTQYF
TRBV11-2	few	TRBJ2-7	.	TGTGCCAGCAGCTTAGGAGTCAGCTACGAGCAGTACTTC	CASSLGVSYEQYF
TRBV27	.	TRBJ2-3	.	TGTGCCAGCAAGGGATCGGGCACAGATACGCAGTATTTT	CASKGSGTDTQYF